This T cell receptor beta chain was found in a study of blood T cell repertoires in COVID-19. This CDR3 is 15 amino acids long. Germline CDR1 and CDR2: SGHDT and YYEEEE. Germline trimming cut 0 bases from V and 8 bases from J; bases unmatched to any gene: 5. In the original workflow: Researchers report that nucleated cell counts were estimated from reference gene primer amplification. Assay: immunoSEQ multiplex PCR; the TCRdb copy retains only in-frame clones and omits some. V, J and clone size derive from that table, while D and trimming were established from the DNA sequence. Of about 53,000 clones in the sample, just under 85% were seen once.

This TCR derives from a human donor in a cohort sampled during active COVID-19. V gene TRBV5-6 combines with J gene TRBJ1-5; 10 positions match TRBD1. Input material: peripheral blood. The CDR3 region has the DNA TGTGCCAGCAGCTTGGCCGGGACAGGGGAAAAGCCCCAGCATTTT. This codes for CASSLAGTGEKPQHF.